The 21 T cell receptor beta chains presented below share a single source sample, sequenced in a study of Graves' ophthalmopathy and Graves' hyperthyroidism. Amplifying from RNA transcripts, the study obtained TCR beta CDR3 regions. HTBI primers were used in a first-round RT-PCR, which preceded a second-round multiplex PCR. MiXCR, applied by TCRdb to the multiplex PCR reads, yields one record per CDR3 protein. Of just over 400,000 distinct CDR3 sequences listed, around 20% are singletons. Specimen: peripheral blood. Receptors originate from a woman under 30 with stable Graves' hyperthyroidism.

Ten or more counts support this clonotype. The rearrangement links TRBV5-1 to TRBJ2-7; 12 bases fit TRBD1. The V gene's germline CDR1 is SGHRS and CDR2 YFSETQ. The CDR3 is 17 amino acids. Germline trimming cut 4 bases from V and 4 bases from J; bases unmatched to any gene: 12. CDR3 nucleotides: TGCGCCAGCAGCGGCGGGACAGGGGGCGCGTCGGGATACGAGCAGTACTTC. Translating gives CASSGGTGGASGYEQYF.

This clonotype came up many times. The chain combines TRBV7-9 with TRBJ2-2; D may be TRBD2 (6 bases). Deletions cut 1 base from V and 1 base from J, with 16 bases between. The CDR3 spans 18 residues. Germline values: CDR1 SEHNR, CDR2 FQNEAQ (reference sequence). For the CDR3, the DNA is TGTGCCAGCAGCTTAGGCGGAGGGCGGAGAGGGAACACCGGGGAGCTGTTTTTT. This codes for CASSLGGGRRGNTGELFF. Complete variable domain (other parts from reference TRBV7-9 and TRBJ2-2): DTGVSQNPRHKITKRGQNVTFRCDPISEHNRLYWYRQTLGQGPEFLTYFQNEAQLEKSRLLSDRFSAERPKGSFSTLEIQRTEQGDSAMYLCASSLGGGRRGNTGELFFGEGSRLTVL.

This clonotype was recorded at least ten times. The chain uses TRBV6-5 and TRBJ1-2, with a tentative D call TRBD1 (5 bases). This CDR3 is built from 17 residues. V shed 7 bases and J shed 6 bases, with 27 bases lying between them. CDR1 is MNHEY and CDR2 is SVGAGI in the germline V gene. CDR3 sequence reads: CASIKRPQFTGSHGYTF. The CDR3 nucleotides read TGTGCCAGCATTAAAAGGCCGCAATTTACAGGTTCCCATGGCTACACCTTC.

There are many counts of this clonotype. The chain joins TRBV20-1 to TRBJ2-7; 9 positions match TRBD1. The CDR3 is 16 amino acids. V gave up 3 bases and J gave up 2 bases; unmatched junction bases: 11. Germline assignment: CDR1 DFQATT and CDR2 SNEGSKA (reference sequence). The CDR3 sequence: CSARDRGLGLAYEQYF. CDR3 nucleotides: TGCAGTGCTAGGGACAGGGGTCTCGGCCTGGCCTACGAGCAGTACTTC.

This clonotype has only a few counts. This rearrangement joins TRBV28 to TRBJ2-5, with 8 positions matching TRBD2. The ends lost 1 base at V and 4 bases at J; junction bases unmatched: 8. CDR1 is MDHEN and CDR2 is SYDVKM in the germline V gene. The CDR3 extends over 16 amino acids. The CDR3 sequence is CASSLLSGGPGETQYF. The CDR3 DNA is TGTGCCAGCAGTTTATTATCGGGAGGGCCTGGAGAGACCCAGTACTTC.

This clonotype was observed at least ten times. V is TRBV28 and J is TRBJ2-7, with D possibly matching TRBD2 (5 bases). From germline, CDR1 is MDHEN and CDR2 SYDVKM. V was trimmed by 6 bases and J by 2 bases, leaving 8 bases between them. The CDR3 contains 12 residues. Here the CDR3 reads CASRRATYEQYF. As DNA, the CDR3 is TGTGCCAGCAGGCGGGCCACCTACGAGCAGTACTTC.

This clonotype was recorded many times. V usage is TRBV7-2 and J usage is TRBJ2-7, with 14 positions matching TRBD2. The CDR3 covers 15 residues. From germline, CDR1 is SGHTA and CDR2 FQGNSA. Germline trimming cut 5 bases from V and 3 bases from J; bases unmatched to any gene: 3. The CDR3 reads CASSRGLAGGYEQYF. DNA for the CDR3: TGTGCCAGCAGCCGAGGACTAGCGGGAGGCTACGAGCAGTACTTC.

The chain links TRBV10-3 to TRBJ2-1; D is ambiguous. CDR1 and CDR2 (germline): ENHRY, SYGVKD. The ends were cut back, 3 bases at V and 4 bases at J, with 1 base in the middle. CDR3 length: 11 amino acids. The CDR3 coding sequence is TGTGCCATCAGTGATTACAATGAGCAGTTCTTC. Translating it yields CAISDYNEQFF.

This clonotype was observed a few times. The gene calls are TRBV7-9 and TRBJ2-2, with TRBD1 as a possible D gene (6 bases). With 5 bases removed from V and 2 bases from J, the gap between germline ends came to 12 bases. This CDR3 spans 15 amino acids. CDR1 and CDR2 (germline): SEHNR, FQNEAQ (reference sequence). As DNA, the CDR3 is TGTGCCAGCAGCGAAGGGGGAGTTAACACCGGGGAGCTGTTTTTT. Its translation is CASSEGGVNTGELFF.

The table lists this clonotype with a few counts. Being one base from a much bigger clone, this may be a read error. The chain combines TRBV6-5 with TRBJ1-2; perhaps TRBD1 as D (5 bases). Per the germline V gene, CDR1 is MNHEY and CDR2 is SVGAGI. This CDR3 has 13 amino acids. With 2 bases removed from V and 6 bases from J, the gap between germline ends came to 10 bases. In nucleotides, the CDR3 is TGTGCCAGCAGTTACGCGAGGGGAAATGGCTACACCTTC. The encoded protein is CASSYARGNGYTF.

This clonotype was detected many times. The chain links TRBV7-9 to TRBJ2-7; perhaps TRBD2 as D (6 bases). CDR1 SEHNR and CDR2 FQNEAQ come from the germline V gene (reference sequence). The CDR3 spans 14 residues. V lost 1 base to trimming and J lost 2 bases, with 9 bases between them. The chain's CDR3 is CASSLERATYEQYF. In nucleotides, the CDR3 is TGTGCCAGCAGCTTAGAGCGGGCAACCTACGAGCAGTACTTC.

Ten or more counts support this clonotype. The rearrangement uses TRBV12-3 or TRBV12-4 and TRBJ1-3; the D is unclear. Trimming removed 3 bases from V and 0 bases from J, with 6 bases in between. The CDR3 runs to 14 residues. CDR3 protein: CASSFSGSGNTIYF. In DNA form, the CDR3 reads TGTGCCAGCAGTTTCTCAGGCTCTGGAAACACCATATATTTT.

This clonotype showed up many times. This chain uses TRBV20-1 with TRBJ2-7; the D gene is possibly TRBD1 (6 bases). CDR1 is DFQATT, CDR2 SNEGSKA, per germline (reference sequence). This CDR3 comprises 13 residues. With 0 bases removed from V and 7 bases from J, the gap between germline ends came to 13 bases. Written as DNA, the CDR3 is TGCAGTGCTAGAGATCCAGGGGCGTGGGAGCAGTACTTC. Translation: CSARDPGAWEQYF.

The sample holds many counts of this clonotype. V usage is TRBV30 and J usage is TRBJ1-6; D gene uncertain. The CDR3 totals 12 residues. Germline CDR1 reads GTSNPN; CDR2 reads SVGIG (reference sequence). V was cut by 3 bases and J by 10 bases, with 10 bases left in between. The CDR3 region is CAWSRIESPLHF. The CDR3, as DNA: TGTGCCTGGAGCCGCATCGAATCACCCCTCCACTTT.

The table lists this clonotype with many counts. This CDR3 is CATSLGGETQYF. CDR3 sequence (DNA): TGTGCCACCAGCTTGGGGGGGGAGACCCAGTACTTC. The J gene is TRBJ2-5, the V gene TRBV15, with TRBD2 identical over 7 bases. The V and J ends lost 5 bases and 5 bases, in that order; junction bases with no gene match: 2. The CDR3 runs 12 residues. CDR1 is LNHNV, CDR2 YYDKDF, per germline (reference sequence).

This clonotype appeared many times. V and J are TRBV27 and TRBJ2-2; D tentatively fits TRBD1 or TRBD2 (6 bases each). Germline values: CDR1 MNHEY, CDR2 SMNVEV (reference sequence). The V and J ends lost 5 bases and 4 bases respectively, with 14 bases between them. This CDR3 region has 15 residues. The CDR3 DNA is TGTGCCAGCAGTCCCTATAGGGGGGCCACCGGGGAGCTGTTTTTT. This encodes CASSPYRGATGELFF.

This clonotype showed up many times. CDR3 nucleotides: TGTGCCAGCAGTTTGGGGATTAGCAATCAGCCCCAGCATTTT. This translates into CASSLGISNQPQHF. The chain joins TRBV12-3 or TRBV12-4 to TRBJ1-5, with D hard to call. This CDR3 region has 14 residues. Trimming removed 3 bases at V and 0 bases at J, with 6 bases between.

This clonotype turned up a few times. The J gene is TRBJ2-2, the V gene TRBV9; tentative D call: TRBD2 (6 bases). V lost 6 bases and J lost 5, with 8 bases in between. The CDR3 is 12 residues long. Germline V gives CDR1 SGDLS, CDR2 YYNGEE. CDR3 amino acids: CASTRGTGELFF. The CDR3 nucleotides read TGTGCCAGCACCCGGGGGACCGGGGAGCTGTTTTTT.

This clonotype was observed at least ten times. The J gene is TRBJ2-4, the V gene TRBV9; the match to TRBD2 covers 12 bases. The CDR3 has 18 residues. The J segment lost 2 bases and the V segment lost 4 bases, leaving 10 bases of the junction unmatched. Looked up from germline, CDR1 is SGDLS and CDR2 is YYNGEE. In DNA, the CDR3 is TGTGCCAGCAGCTTCGGACTAGCGGGACCATATTCCAAAAACATTCAGTACTTC. Amino acids: CASSFGLAGPYSKNIQYF.

Details on this clonotype: The junction differs from germline at one of its ends, possibly a read error. V gene TRBV6-2 or TRBV6-3 combines with J gene TRBJ2-7, with D unclear. CDR1 is MNHEY and CDR2 is SVGEGT in the germline V gene. CDR3 size: 12 residues. As DNA, the CDR3 is TGTGCCAGCAGTTACGGCAGCTACGAGCCGTACTTC. Translating gives CASSYGSYEPYF.

This clonotype showed up many times. The rearrangement uses TRBV24-1 and TRBJ2-7; D remains ambiguous. CDR1 and CDR2 (germline): KGHDR, SFDVKD. The V gene lost 1 base and the J gene lost 4 bases, with 7 bases spanning the gap. The CDR3 extends over 13 amino acids. The CDR3 DNA reads as TGTGCCACCAGTGATTTAAAGGGTTACGAGCAGTACTTC. This encodes CATSDLKGYEQYF.